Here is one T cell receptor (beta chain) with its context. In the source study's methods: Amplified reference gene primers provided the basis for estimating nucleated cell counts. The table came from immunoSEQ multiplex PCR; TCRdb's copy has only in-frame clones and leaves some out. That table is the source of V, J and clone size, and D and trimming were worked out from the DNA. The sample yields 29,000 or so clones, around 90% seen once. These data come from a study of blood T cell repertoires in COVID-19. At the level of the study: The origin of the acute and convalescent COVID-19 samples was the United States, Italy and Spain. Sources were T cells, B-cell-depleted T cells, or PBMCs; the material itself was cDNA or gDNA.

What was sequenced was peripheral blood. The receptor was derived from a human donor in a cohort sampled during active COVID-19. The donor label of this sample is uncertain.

The CDR3 here is CATSRDSVNEQFF. CDR3 nucleotides: TGTGCCACCAGCCGGGACTCTGTCAATGAGCAGTTCTTC. The V and J genes are TRBV15 and TRBJ2-1; the D gene is possibly TRBD2 (6 bases). V was clipped by 5 bases and J by 6 bases, with 11 bases between them. This CDR3 region has 13 residues. The germline V gene encodes CDR1 LNHNV and CDR2 YYDKDF (reference sequence).